This entry lists 14 T cell receptor beta chains sequenced from one sample in a study of blood T cell repertoires in COVID-19. TCRdb's table, derived via immunoSEQ multiplex PCR, lists solely in-frame clones and lacks some. The sample gives roughly 120,000 clones, roughly 80% of which show up once; 9.5% to 13% is in the top ten. Sequencing used peripheral blood. The receptor set was obtained from a human donor in a cohort sampled during active COVID-19.

The genes are TRBV5-1 and TRBJ2-1; a weak D match, TRBD2 (5 bases). Trimming stripped 3 bases from V and 7 bases from J, with 11 bases between. The CDR3 runs 13 residues. The germline V gene encodes CDR1 SGHRS and CDR2 YFSETQ. The CDR3 protein is CASSSPAVNEQFF. CDR3 DNA: TGCGCCAGCAGCTCCCCAGCGGTGAATGAGCAGTTCTTC. Together with reference TRBV5-1 and TRBJ2-1, the CDR3 gives the full variable domain: KAGVTQTPRYLIKTRGQQVTLSCSPISGHRSVSWYQQTPGQGLQFLFEYFSETQRNKGNFPGRFSGRQFSNSRSEMNVSTLELGDSALYLCASSSPAVNEQFFGPGTRLTVL.

This rearrangement joins TRBV5-4 to TRBJ2-1, with 9 bases identical to TRBD2. The CDR3 covers 15 residues. Germline V gene data show CDR1 as SGHNT and CDR2 as YYREEE (reference sequence). With 1 base clipped from V and 8 bases from J, the junction kept 7 bases outside the gene matches. As DNA, the CDR3 is TGTGCCAGCAGCTTGTGGCGGGGGGGCCAAGATGAGCAGTTCTTC. It yields the protein CASSLWRGGQDEQFF.

The genes are TRBV19 and TRBJ1-1; D is undetermined. CDR1 and CDR2 from the germline V gene are LNHDA and SQIVND (reference sequence). The CDR3 extends over 15 amino acids. Trimming removed 7 bases from V and 3 bases from J, with 18 bases in between. In DNA, the CDR3 is TGTGCCAGTACCCCTGGGCGGGTTGGGGACACTGAAGCTTTCTTT. Translating gives CASTPGRVGDTEAFF. The full variable domain, its missing parts supplied by reference TRBV19 and TRBJ1-1, is DGGITQSPKYLFRKEGQNVTLSCEQNLNHDAMYWYRQDPGQGLRLIYYSQIVNDFQKGDIAEGYSVSREKKESFPLTVTSAQKNPTAFYLCASTPGRVGDTEAFFGQGTRLTVV.

The V and J genes are TRBV18 and TRBJ2-3; 11 positions match TRBD1. CDR1 and CDR2 from the germline V gene are KGHSH and LQKENI. This CDR3 spans 16 amino acids. V lost 4 bases and J lost 6; bases outside the gene matches: 9. This CDR3 is CASSLGGQGARDTQYF. The CDR3 DNA reads TGTGCCAGCTCACTTGGCGGACAGGGGGCAAGGGATACGCAGTATTTT. Full variable domain (rest looked up from reference TRBV18 and TRBJ2-3): NAGVMQNPRHLVRRRGQEARLRCSPMKGHSHVYWYRQLPEEGLKFMVYLQKENIIDESGMPKERFSAEFPKEGPSILRIQQVVRGDSAAYFCASSLGGQGARDTQYFGPGTRLTVL.

The chain is built from TRBV5-1 and TRBJ2-1; TRBD1 aligns across 9 bases. Germline CDR1 is SGHRS and CDR2 is YFSETQ. CDR3 size: 16 residues. Trimming removed 0 bases from V and 4 bases from J; junction bases left unmatched: 5. The DNA of the CDR3 is TGCGCCAGCAGCTTGGTGTCGGGACAGGGTTACAATGAGCAGTTCTTC. It specifies CASSLVSGQGYNEQFF.

The chain has TRBV9 and TRBJ1-4; possibly TRBD1 for D (6 bases). Trimming took 0 bases from V and 6 from J, leaving 9 bases between them. CDR1 is SGDLS, CDR2 YYNGEE, per germline. The CDR3 is 14 amino acids. As DNA, the CDR3 is TGTGCCAGCAGCGTAGAGGGGGTCGATGAAAAACTGTTTTTT. Its protein is CASSVEGVDEKLFF.

V is TRBV4-3 and J is TRBJ1-3; the D gene is possibly TRBD1 (5 bases). The CDR3 spans 15 residues. Germline-derived CDR1 and CDR2 are LGHNA and YSLEER. V gave up 4 bases and J gave up 2 bases, with 12 bases separating them. The CDR3 DNA follows: TGCGCCAGCAGCCCCGGGGGGTTGCCTGGAAACACCATATATTTT. It specifies CASSPGGLPGNTIYF.

The V and J genes are TRBV3-1 (or the pseudogene TRBV3-2) and TRBJ2-7, with TRBD2 matching 8 bases. The ends lost 5 bases at V and 1 base at J; junction bases unmatched: 7. Per germline, CDR1 LGHDT and CDR2 YNNKEL (reference sequence). CDR3 length: 15 amino acids. The chain's CDR3 is CASSDGLAPSYEQYF. Written as DNA, the CDR3 is TGTGCCAGCAGCGATGGACTAGCCCCATCCTACGAGCAGTACTTC.

V usage is TRBV6-5 and J usage is TRBJ2-3; 11 nucleotides align to TRBD2. Looked up from germline, CDR1 is MNHEY and CDR2 is SVGAGI. J gave up 3 bases and V 6 bases, and 5 bases lay outside the gene matches. This CDR3 has 15 residues. CDR3 coding DNA: TGTGCCAGCAGGGGGGGGACTAGCGGTACAGATACGCAGTATTTT. It translates to CASRGGTSGTDTQYF.

The J gene is TRBJ2-7, the V gene TRBV7-2; 7 positions match TRBD2. The CDR3 runs 14 residues. The J segment lost 0 bases and the V segment lost 2 bases, leaving 1 base of the junction unmatched. From germline, CDR1 is SGHTA and CDR2 FQGNSA. The CDR3 is CASSLSGDSYEQYF. The CDR3 region has the DNA TGTGCCAGCAGCTTAAGCGGGGACTCCTACGAGCAGTACTTC.

In this sample, this clone turned up many times. The chain links TRBV2 to TRBJ1-4; D is unclear. V was clipped by 9 bases and J by 4 bases, with 12 bases between them. Germline-derived CDR1 and CDR2 are SNHLY and FYNNEI. This CDR3 comprises 13 residues. CDR3 amino acids: CASTRDHNEKLFF. The CDR3 coding sequence is TGTGCCAGTACCCGGGATCATAATGAAAAACTGTTTTTT.

The chain is built from TRBV24-1 and TRBJ1-1; tentative D call: TRBD1 (5 bases). The CDR3 spans 14 residues. Germline CDR1 is KGHDR and CDR2 is SFDVKD. The V end was cut by 3 bases, the J end by 5 bases, with 12 bases between. The DNA for the CDR3 is TGTGCCACCAGTGATGGGGGGGATGGGACTGAAGCTTTCTTT. Amino acid sequence: CATSDGGDGTEAFF.

Only a few counts were recorded for this clone. V and J are TRBV19 and TRBJ2-1; D might be TRBD1 (6 bases). The CDR3 consists of 13 residues. V lost 0 bases to trimming and J lost 9 bases, with 9 bases between them. In germline, CDR1 is LNHDA, CDR2 SQIVND (reference sequence). The CDR3, as DNA: TGTGCCAGTAGTATAGATTGGGACACTGAGCAGTTCTTC. This translates into CASSIDWDTEQFF.

This chain joins TRBV2 and TRBJ2-5; TRBD1 matches at 8 bases. CDR1 and CDR2 from the germline V gene are SNHLY and FYNNEI. The CDR3 totals 15 residues. V lost 6 bases, J lost 7 bases, and 13 bases stayed unmatched. The CDR3 region has the DNA TGTGCCAGCAGCTTAACCGGGACAGGCCTATCGACCCAGTACTTC. It codes for CASSLTGTGLSTQYF.